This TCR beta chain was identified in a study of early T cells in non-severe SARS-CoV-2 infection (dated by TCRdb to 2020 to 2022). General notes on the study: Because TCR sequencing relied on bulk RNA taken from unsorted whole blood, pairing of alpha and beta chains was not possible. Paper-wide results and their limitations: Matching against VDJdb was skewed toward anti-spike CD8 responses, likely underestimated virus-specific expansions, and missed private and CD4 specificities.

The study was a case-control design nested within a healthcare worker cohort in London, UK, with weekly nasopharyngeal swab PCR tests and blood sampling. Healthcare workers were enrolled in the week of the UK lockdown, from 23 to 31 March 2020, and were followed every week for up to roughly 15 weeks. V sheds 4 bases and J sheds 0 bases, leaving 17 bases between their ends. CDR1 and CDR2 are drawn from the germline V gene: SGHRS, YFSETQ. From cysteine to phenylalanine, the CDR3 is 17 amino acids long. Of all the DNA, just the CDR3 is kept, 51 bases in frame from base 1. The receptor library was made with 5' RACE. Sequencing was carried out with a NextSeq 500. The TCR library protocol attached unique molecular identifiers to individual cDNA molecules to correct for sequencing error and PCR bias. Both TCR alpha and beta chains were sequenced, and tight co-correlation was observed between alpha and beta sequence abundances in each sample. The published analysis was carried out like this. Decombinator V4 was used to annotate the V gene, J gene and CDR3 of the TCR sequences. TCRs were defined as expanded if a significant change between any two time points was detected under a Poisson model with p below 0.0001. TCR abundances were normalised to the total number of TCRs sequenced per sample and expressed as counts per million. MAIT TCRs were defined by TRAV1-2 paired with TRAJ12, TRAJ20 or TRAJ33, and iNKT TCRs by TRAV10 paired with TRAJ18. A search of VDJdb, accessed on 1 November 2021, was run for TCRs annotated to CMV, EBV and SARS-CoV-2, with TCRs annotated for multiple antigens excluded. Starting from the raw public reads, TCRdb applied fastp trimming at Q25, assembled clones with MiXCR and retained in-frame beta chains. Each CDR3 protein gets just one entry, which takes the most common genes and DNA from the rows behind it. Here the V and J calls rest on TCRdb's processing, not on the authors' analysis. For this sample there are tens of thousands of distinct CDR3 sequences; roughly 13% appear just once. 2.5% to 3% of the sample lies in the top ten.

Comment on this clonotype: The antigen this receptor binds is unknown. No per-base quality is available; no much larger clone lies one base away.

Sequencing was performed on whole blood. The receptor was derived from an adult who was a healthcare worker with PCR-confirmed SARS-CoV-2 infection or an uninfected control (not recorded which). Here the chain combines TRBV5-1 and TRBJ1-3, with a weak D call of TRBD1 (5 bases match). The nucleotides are TGCGCCAGCAGCCACGGACCGCCGGGGGACTCTGGAAACACCATATATTTT. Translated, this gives CASSHGPPGDSGNTIYF.